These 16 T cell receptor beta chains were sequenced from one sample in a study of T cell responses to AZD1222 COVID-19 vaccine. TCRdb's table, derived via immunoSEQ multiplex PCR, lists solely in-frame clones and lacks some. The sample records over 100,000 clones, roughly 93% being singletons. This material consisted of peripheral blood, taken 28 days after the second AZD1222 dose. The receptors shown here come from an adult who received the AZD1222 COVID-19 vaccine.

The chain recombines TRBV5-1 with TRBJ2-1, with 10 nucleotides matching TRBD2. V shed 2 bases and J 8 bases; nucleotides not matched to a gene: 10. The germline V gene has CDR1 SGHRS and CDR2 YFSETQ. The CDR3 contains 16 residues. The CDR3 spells CASSLLRLAGVYEQFF. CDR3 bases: TGCGCCAGCAGCTTACTGCGGCTAGCGGGAGTATATGAGCAGTTCTTC.

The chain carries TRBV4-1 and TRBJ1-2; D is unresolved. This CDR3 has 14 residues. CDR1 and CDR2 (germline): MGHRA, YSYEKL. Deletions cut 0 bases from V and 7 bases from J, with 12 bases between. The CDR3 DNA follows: TGCGCCAGCAGCCAAGATCGGCGCCTAGGTGGCTACACCTTC. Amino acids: CASSQDRRLGGYTF.

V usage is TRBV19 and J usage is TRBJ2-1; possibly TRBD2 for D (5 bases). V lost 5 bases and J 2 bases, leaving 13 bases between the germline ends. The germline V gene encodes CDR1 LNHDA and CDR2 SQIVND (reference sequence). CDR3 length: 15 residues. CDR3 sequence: CASSRTPGTYNEQFF. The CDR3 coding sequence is TGTGCCAGTAGTCGAACCCCCGGGACCTACAATGAGCAGTTCTTC.

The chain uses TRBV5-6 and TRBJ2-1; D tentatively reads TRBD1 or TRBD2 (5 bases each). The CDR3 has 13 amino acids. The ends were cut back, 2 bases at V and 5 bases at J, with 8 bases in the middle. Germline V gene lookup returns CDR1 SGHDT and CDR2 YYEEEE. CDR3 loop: CASSFGADNEQFF. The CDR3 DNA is TGTGCCAGCAGCTTCGGGGCTGACAATGAGCAGTTCTTC.

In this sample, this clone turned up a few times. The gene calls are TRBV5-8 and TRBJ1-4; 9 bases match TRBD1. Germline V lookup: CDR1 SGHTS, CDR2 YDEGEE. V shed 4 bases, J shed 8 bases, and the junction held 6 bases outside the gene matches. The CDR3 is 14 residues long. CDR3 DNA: TGTGCCAGCAGCAAGGGACAGGGTGCGGAAAAACTGTTTTTT. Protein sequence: CASSKGQGAEKLFF.

For the CDR3, the DNA is TGTGCCAGCAGCCAAGAGGTCACTCGCTACGAGCAGTACTTC. Amino acids: CASSQEVTRYEQYF. The chain employs TRBV3-1 (or the pseudogene TRBV3-2) and TRBJ2-7, with D hard to call. Trimming removed 0 bases at V and 3 bases at J, with 9 bases between. The germline gives CDR1 LGHDT, CDR2 YNNKEL (reference sequence). The length of the CDR3 is 14 residues.

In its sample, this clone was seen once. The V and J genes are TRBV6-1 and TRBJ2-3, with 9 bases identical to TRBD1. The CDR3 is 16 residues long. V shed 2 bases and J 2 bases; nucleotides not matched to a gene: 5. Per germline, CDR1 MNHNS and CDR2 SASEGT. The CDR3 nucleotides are TGTGCCAGCAGTGAACATGGGACAGGGTACACAGATACGCAGTATTTT. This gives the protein CASSEHGTGYTDTQYF.

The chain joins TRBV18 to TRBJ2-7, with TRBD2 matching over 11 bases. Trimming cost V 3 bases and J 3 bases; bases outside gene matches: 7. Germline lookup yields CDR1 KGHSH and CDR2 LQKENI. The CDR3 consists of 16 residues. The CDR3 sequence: CASSPRGLAESYEQYF. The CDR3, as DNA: TGTGCCAGCTCACCGAGGGGACTAGCGGAAAGCTACGAGCAGTACTTC.

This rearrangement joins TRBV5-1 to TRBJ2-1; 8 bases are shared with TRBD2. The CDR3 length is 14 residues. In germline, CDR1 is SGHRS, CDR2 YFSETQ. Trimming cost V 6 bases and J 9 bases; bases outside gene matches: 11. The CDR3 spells CASIIAGGTGEQFF. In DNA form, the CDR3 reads TGCGCCAGCATTATCGCGGGAGGCACGGGTGAGCAGTTCTTC. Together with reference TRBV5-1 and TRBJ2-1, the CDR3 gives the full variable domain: KAGVTQTPRYLIKTRGQQVTLSCSPISGHRSVSWYQQTPGQGLQFLFEYFSETQRNKGNFPGRFSGRQFSNSRSEMNVSTLELGDSALYLCASIIAGGTGEQFFGPGTRLTVL.

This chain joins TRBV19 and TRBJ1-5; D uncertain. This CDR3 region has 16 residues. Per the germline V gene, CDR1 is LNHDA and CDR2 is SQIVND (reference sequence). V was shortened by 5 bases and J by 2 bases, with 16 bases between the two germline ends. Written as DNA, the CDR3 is TGTGCCAGTAGTCCCCCCCACGTTAAGGGCAATCAGCCCCAGCATTTT. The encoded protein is CASSPPHVKGNQPQHF.

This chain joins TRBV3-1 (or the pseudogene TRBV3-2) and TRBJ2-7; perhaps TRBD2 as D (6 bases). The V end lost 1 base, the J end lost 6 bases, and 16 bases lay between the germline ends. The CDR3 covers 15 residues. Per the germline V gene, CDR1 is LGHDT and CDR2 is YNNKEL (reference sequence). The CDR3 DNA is TGTGCCAGCAGCCAAGTGGGGGGAGGTCAATCCGAGCAGTACTTC. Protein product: CASSQVGGGQSEQYF.

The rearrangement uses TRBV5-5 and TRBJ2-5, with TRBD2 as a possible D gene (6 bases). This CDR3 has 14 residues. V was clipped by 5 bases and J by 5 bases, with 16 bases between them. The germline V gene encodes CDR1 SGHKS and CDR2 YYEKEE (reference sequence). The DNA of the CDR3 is TGTGCCAGCAGGACTGGCGGGGCGATCGAGACCCAGTACTTC. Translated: CASRTGGAIETQYF.

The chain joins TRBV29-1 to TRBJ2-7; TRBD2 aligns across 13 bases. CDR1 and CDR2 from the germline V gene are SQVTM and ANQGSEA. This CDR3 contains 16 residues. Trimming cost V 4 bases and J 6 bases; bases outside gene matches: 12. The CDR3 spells CSVVALAGGPPREQYF. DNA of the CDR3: TGCAGCGTTGTAGCACTAGCGGGAGGGCCACCGCGCGAGCAGTACTTC.

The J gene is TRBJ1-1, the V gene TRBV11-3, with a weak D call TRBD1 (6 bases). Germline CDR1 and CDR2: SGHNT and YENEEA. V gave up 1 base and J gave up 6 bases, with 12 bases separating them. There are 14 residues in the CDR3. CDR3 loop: CASSLGRGFSEAFF. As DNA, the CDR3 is TGTGCCAGCAGCTTAGGCAGGGGATTCTCTGAAGCTTTCTTT.

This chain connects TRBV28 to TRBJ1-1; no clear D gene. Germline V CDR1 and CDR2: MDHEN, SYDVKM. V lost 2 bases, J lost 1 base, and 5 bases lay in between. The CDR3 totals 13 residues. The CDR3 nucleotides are TGTGCCAGCAGTTTAAGGTGGAACACTGAAGCTTTCTTT. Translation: CASSLRWNTEAFF.

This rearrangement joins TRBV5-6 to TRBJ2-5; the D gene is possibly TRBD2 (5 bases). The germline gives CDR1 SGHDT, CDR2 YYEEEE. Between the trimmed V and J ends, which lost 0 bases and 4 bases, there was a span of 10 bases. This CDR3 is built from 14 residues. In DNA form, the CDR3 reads TGTGCCAGCAGCTTGGTGGCTAGCAGAGAGACCCAGTACTTC. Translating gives CASSLVASRETQYF.